These T cell receptor beta chains were read from a single sample in a study of CD8+ T cells in alopecia areata. This table comes from immunoSEQ multiplex PCR, and its TCRdb copy is limited to in-frame clones, with some not included. The repertoire holds hundreds of thousands of clones, with 67% as singletons. This material consisted of CD4+ T cells sorted from blood, taken at week 0. Receptors were obtained from a human donor with alopecia areata. CDR3s include the opening cysteine and the closing phenylalanine or tryptophan. The order of the fields is D gene, V gene, CDR3 length, J gene, clone size, CDR3 DNA, CDR3 protein. The D gene is left open where the match is weak. Expanded clones get a size class; other rows say once, few or many, or leave the size out.

>TRBD1|TRBV29-1|14|TRBJ2-7|NA
TGCAGCGCGGGACAGATCGGGAAGTCCCACGAGCAGTACTTC
CSAGQIGKSHEQYF
>TRBD1|TRBV5-1|14|TRBJ2-5|NA
TGCGCCAGCAGCTGGGGACAGGGGACGGAGACCCAGTACTTC
CASSWGQGTETQYF
>NA|TRBV5-4|15|TRBJ2-7|NA
TGTGCCAGCAGCTCCATCTTACAGGGTCCCTACGAGCAGTACTTC
CASSSILQGPYEQYF
>TRBD1|TRBV6-6|14|TRBJ2-5|NA
TGTGCCAGCAGGTTCTGGGACAGAGAAGAGACCCAGTACTTC
CASRFWDREETQYF
>TRBD1|TRBV30|15|TRBJ1-5|NA
TGTGCCTGGAGTCTTACGGGACAGGGCCATCAGCCCCAGCATTTT
CAWSLTGQGHQPQHF
>NA|TRBV29-1|15|TRBJ2-5|NA
TGCAGCGCCAGCTCCCTTGAGAGAGGGCAAGAGACCCAGTACTTC
CSASSLERGQETQYF
>NA|TRBV30|14|TRBJ1-3|few
TGTGCCTGGCTCCCCAGAGGGTCTGGAAACACCATATATTTT
CAWLPRGSGNTIYF
>NA|TRBV30|13|TRBJ1-6|NA
TGTGCCTGGAGCGCGACCTCCGGTTCACCCCTCCACTTT
CAWSATSGSPLHF
>NA|TRBV30|13|TRBJ2-5|NA
TGTGCCTGGAGTCTGACAGGCGCAGAGACCCAGTACTTC
CAWSLTGAETQYF
>NA|TRBV7-2|17|TRBJ1-5|once
TGTGCCAGCAGCGACCAGGTTTTCGGTTATAGCAATCAGCCCCAGCATTTT
CASSDQVFGYSNQPQHF